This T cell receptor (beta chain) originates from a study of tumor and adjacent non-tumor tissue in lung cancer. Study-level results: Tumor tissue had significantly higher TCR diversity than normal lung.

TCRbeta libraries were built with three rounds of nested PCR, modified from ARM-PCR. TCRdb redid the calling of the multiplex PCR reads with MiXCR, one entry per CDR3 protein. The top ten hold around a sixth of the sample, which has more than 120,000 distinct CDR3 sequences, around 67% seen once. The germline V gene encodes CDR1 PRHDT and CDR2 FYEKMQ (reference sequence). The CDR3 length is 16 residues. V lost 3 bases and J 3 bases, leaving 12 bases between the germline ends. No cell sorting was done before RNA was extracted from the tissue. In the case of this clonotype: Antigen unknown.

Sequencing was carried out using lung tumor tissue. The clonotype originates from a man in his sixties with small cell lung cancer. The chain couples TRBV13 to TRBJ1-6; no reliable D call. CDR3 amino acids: CASSLGSPRYNSPLHF. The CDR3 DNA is TGTGCCAGCAGCTTGGGGAGCCCCCGCTATAATTCACCCCTCCACTTT. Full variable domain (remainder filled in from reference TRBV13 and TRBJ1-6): AAGVIQSPRHLIKEKRETATLKCYPIPRHDTVYWYQQGPGQDPQFLISFYEKMQSDKGSIPDRFSAQQFSDYHSELNMSSLELGDSALYFCASSLGSPRYNSPLHFGNGTRLTVT.